One sample yielded the 9 T cell receptor beta chains listed below, sequenced in a study of cytomegalovirus exposure and HLA in healthy donors. Using immunoSEQ multiplex PCR, the repertoire was profiled, and TCRdb retains in-frame clones only, with some absent. The top ten hold more than 10% of the sample, which has approximately 270,000 clones, more than 85% seen once. Material for sequencing was PBMCs. These receptors came from a man aged 18 to 29 in good health and CMV-seropositive.

V and J are TRBV5-6 and TRBJ2-7; the match to TRBD1 covers 7 bases. Trimming took 3 bases from V and 3 from J; bases not matched to a gene: 9. Germline-derived CDR1 and CDR2 are SGHDT and YYEEEE. CDR3 size: 15 residues. The CDR3 DNA reads as TGTGCCAGCAGCTCCTATCAGACAGGGAACTACGAGCAGTACTTC. It yields the protein CASSSYQTGNYEQYF.

This clone has ten or more counts. The CDR3 loop reads CASRVSGNLEQYF. CDR3 bases: TGCGCCAGCAGGGTTAGCGGGAACCTCGAGCAGTACTTC. V and J are TRBV5-1 and TRBJ2-7; 8 bases agree with TRBD2. The V segment lost 5 bases and the J segment 6 bases; nucleotides outside the gene matches: 7. Germline lookup yields CDR1 SGHRS and CDR2 YFSETQ. The CDR3 runs 13 residues.

V gene TRBV6-5 combines with J gene TRBJ2-1; D is possibly TRBD1 or TRBD2 (5 bases each). The CDR3 spans 14 residues. Germline CDR1 reads MNHEY; CDR2 reads SVGAGI. Trimming shortened V by 6 bases and J by 6 bases, and 15 bases separated the two germline ends. The CDR3 coding sequence is TGTGCCAGCAGGGGGACGGTAGCGAGCAATGAGCAGTTCTTC. Protein product: CASRGTVASNEQFF.

As concerns this clone: Other nucleotide sequences in the sample specify the same CDR3. The chain employs TRBV4-2 and TRBJ2-7, with 9 bases identical to TRBD1. This CDR3 spans 14 amino acids. Germline V gene sequence: CDR1 LGHNA, CDR2 YNFKEQ. V trimming: 4 bases; J trimming: 1 base; junction bases outside the gene matches: 2. CDR3: CASSPGTGSYEQYF. The CDR3 nucleotides read TGTGCCAGCAGCCCCGGGACAGGGTCCTACGAGCAGTACTTC.

The chain carries TRBV11-2 and TRBJ2-7; no clear D gene. V was clipped by 2 bases and J by 8 bases, with 1 base between them. The CDR3 has 9 residues. Germline V lookup: CDR1 SGHAT, CDR2 FQNNGV. The CDR3 nucleotides read TGTGCCAGCAGCTTAAAGCAGTACTTC. Its translation: CASSLKQYF. The full variable domain, with the rest looked up from reference TRBV11-2 and TRBJ2-7, is EAGVAQSPRYKIIEKRQSVAFWCNPISGHATLYWYQQILGQGPKLLIQFQNNGVVDDSQLPKDRFSAERLKGVDSTLKIQPAKLEDSAVYLCASSLKQYFGPGTRLTVT.

This clone has only a few counts. V gene TRBV28 combines with J gene TRBJ2-7, with D maybe TRBD2 (5 bases). Germline V CDR1 and CDR2: MDHEN, SYDVKM. Between the trimmed V and J ends, which lost 3 bases and 7 bases, there was a span of 16 bases. This CDR3 has 14 residues. CDR3: CASSFPGTQEEQYF. For the CDR3, the DNA is TGTGCCAGCAGTTTCCCGGGAACCCAGGAGGAGCAGTACTTC.

The rearrangement uses TRBV6-1 and TRBJ2-3, with TRBD1 matching 9 bases. After removal of 6 bases from V and 1 base from J, the junction contained 2 bases not matched to a gene. Per germline, CDR1 MNHNS and CDR2 SASEGT. This CDR3 has 14 residues. The CDR3 coding sequence is TGTGCCAGCAGATGGGACAGGGGCACAGATACGCAGTATTTT. It yields the protein CASRWDRGTDTQYF.

The chain has TRBV5-1 and TRBJ1-4, with D possibly matching TRBD1 (5 bases). This CDR3 is 13 amino acids long. In germline, CDR1 is SGHRS, CDR2 YFSETQ. The V end was cut by 4 bases, the J end by 5 bases, with 9 bases between. CDR3: CASSREGNEKLFF. The CDR3 bases are TGCGCCAGCAGCCGTGAGGGGAATGAAAAACTGTTTTTT.

The V and J genes are TRBV7-2 and TRBJ1-1, with D unresolved. Trimming removed 3 bases at V and 3 bases at J, with 2 bases between. This CDR3 has 11 amino acids. Per germline, CDR1 SGHTA and CDR2 FQGNSA. The CDR3, as DNA: TGTGCCAGCAGCTTGGACACTGAAGCTTTCTTT. As protein: CASSLDTEAFF.